Each of the 5 T cell receptor beta chains below was sequenced from the same sample in a study of CD8 T cells in Susac syndrome. Random-hexamer reverse transcription was applied to roughly 0.5 to 1 ug RNA. TCRdb recomputed calls from the immunoSEQ multiplex PCR reads with MiXCR, one row per CDR3 protein. The sample contains 400,000 to 550,000 distinct CDR3 sequences, 85% of which appear only once. The specimen was CD8+ T cells from PBMCs. The receptors were sampled from a human donor with multiple sclerosis.

The rearrangement uses TRBV19 and TRBJ2-2, with D unclear. V lost 10 bases and J lost 3, with 9 bases in between. Germline lookup yields CDR1 LNHDA and CDR2 SQIVND (reference sequence). The CDR3 sequence is 12 residues long. CDR3 sequence (DNA): TGTGCCACCCCTGGGGACACCGGGGAGCTGTTTTTT. Its protein product is CATPGDTGELFF.

CDR3 nucleotides: TGTGCCAGCAGCCCCTATACAATGTCCTATAATTCACCCCTCCACTTT. Amino acids: CASSPYTMSYNSPLHF. This chain uses TRBV3-1 with TRBJ1-6; D is unclear. V was clipped by 4 bases and J by 1 base, with 11 bases between them. This CDR3 contains 16 residues. Germline V gives CDR1 LGHDT, CDR2 YNNKEL (reference sequence).

This clonotype was found once. The J gene is TRBJ2-7, the V gene TRBV6-1, with D possibly being TRBD1 (6 bases). The CDR3 loop spans 14 amino acids. Germline CDR1 and CDR2: MNHNS and SASEGT. V lost 2 bases, J lost 5 bases, and 13 bases lay in between. CDR3 sequence reads: CASSESQGIHEQYF. CDR3 nucleotide sequence: TGTGCCAGCAGTGAATCCCAGGGGATCCACGAGCAGTACTTC.

The rearrangement uses TRBV4-1 and TRBJ2-1, with 8 bases that match TRBD2. This CDR3 contains 16 residues. Germline V lookup: CDR1 MGHRA, CDR2 YSYEKL. The V and J ends lost 1 base and 1 base, in that order; junction bases with no gene match: 3. DNA for the CDR3: TGCGCCAGCAGCCAAGCCACTAGCGGATCCTACAATGAGCAGTTCTTC. Its translation: CASSQATSGSYNEQFF.

The chain joins TRBV12-3 or TRBV12-4 to TRBJ2-7; 8 nucleotides match TRBD1. The CDR3 has 13 residues. V shed 6 bases, J shed 3 bases, and the junction held 4 bases outside the gene matches. The CDR3 loop is CASRATGDYEQYF. CDR3 coding DNA: TGTGCCAGCAGGGCGACAGGGGACTACGAGCAGTACTTC.